This TCR beta chain was captured in a study of T cell repertoires in cytomegalovirus infection. Turning to the study itself: HLA-C-restricted CMV epitopes, recently identified, and well-studied HLA-B-restricted ones were used by the study. Based on public TCR beta signatures, there were indications of CMV infection and of a matching HLA type.

Findings and caveats of the study: The cumulative frequency of public TCR beta families distinguished individuals who carried CMV together with the relevant HLA. Ex vivo responses were dominated by HLA-C-restricted CMV-specific TCR beta clonotypes.

This CDR3 has 16 amino acids. The trim removed 0 bases at V and 3 bases at J, leaving 5 bases unmatched. Germline CDR1 reads SGHRS; CDR2 reads YFSETQ. With respect to this clonotype: Antigen: not known.

TCRdb independently ran MiXCR on the reads; one entry per CDR3 protein. The sample includes about 890,000 distinct CDR3 sequences, roughly 30% of them seen just once. This material consisted of cultured CD8+ T cells from PBMCs, taken from culture after CMV antigen stimulation. The clonotype was recovered from a human donor in good health (CMV status not recorded). Some clones in this sample may be carry-over from other donors' samples. The chain has TRBV5-1 and TRBJ2-1, with 8 positions matching TRBD2. Here the CDR3 reads CASSLGGLGGYNEQFF. The CDR3 DNA is TGCGCCAGCAGCTTGGGGGGACTAGGGGGCTACAATGAGCAGTTCTTC.